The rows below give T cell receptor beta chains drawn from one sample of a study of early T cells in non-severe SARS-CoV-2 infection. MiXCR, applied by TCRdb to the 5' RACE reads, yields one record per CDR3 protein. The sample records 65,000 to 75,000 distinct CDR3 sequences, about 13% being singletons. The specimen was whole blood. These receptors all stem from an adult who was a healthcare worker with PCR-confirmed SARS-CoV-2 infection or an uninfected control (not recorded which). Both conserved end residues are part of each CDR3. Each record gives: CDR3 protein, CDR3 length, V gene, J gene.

CASSSSYEQYF	11	TRBV3-1	TRBJ2-7
CASSWGLAGRDTQYF	15	TRBV7-3	TRBJ2-3
CASRTDREIQFF	12	TRBV2	TRBJ2-1
CASSQDPSGTGNTIYF	16	TRBV4-2	TRBJ1-3
CASRYRTGGNTGELFF	16	TRBV5-1	TRBJ2-2
CASSFGRSGEVSYNEQFF	18	TRBV7-8	TRBJ2-1
CSGEGQGASEAFF	13	TRBV29-1	TRBJ1-1
CASSNGRLSEQYF	13	TRBV16	TRBJ2-7
CASKQGMNTEAFF	13	TRBV30	TRBJ1-1
CASSEYGRGYTF	12	TRBV25-1	TRBJ1-2
CASKRVGAREETQYF	15	TRBV7-2	TRBJ2-5
CSARSGDTQYF	11	TRBV20-1	TRBJ2-3
CSVELADTQYF	11	TRBV29-1	TRBJ2-3
CASSQDLADTQYF	13	TRBV3-1	TRBJ2-3
CASTPYNSFRAANTGELFF	19	TRBV7-3	TRBJ2-2
CASSSSGANVLTF	13	TRBV7-2	TRBJ2-6
CASSLSASISNQPQHF	16	TRBV12-3/TRBV12-4	TRBJ1-5
CASSQRQGISPLHF	14	TRBV4-3	TRBJ1-6
CASSQGLPETSTDTQYF	17	TRBV19	TRBJ2-3
CSARDPAVTPDEQYF	15	TRBV20-1	TRBJ2-7
CASSLAAGGSEKLFF	15	TRBV7-2	TRBJ1-4
CASSSGHTGETQYF	14	TRBV7-9	TRBJ2-5
CATSRDVRQGTTWDTEAFF	19	TRBV15	TRBJ1-1
CASRQNPRGSTEAFF	15	TRBV5-1	TRBJ1-1
CASRGETSGTYEQYF	15	TRBV5-4	TRBJ2-7
CASGPDLGGEQYF	13	TRBV13	TRBJ2-7